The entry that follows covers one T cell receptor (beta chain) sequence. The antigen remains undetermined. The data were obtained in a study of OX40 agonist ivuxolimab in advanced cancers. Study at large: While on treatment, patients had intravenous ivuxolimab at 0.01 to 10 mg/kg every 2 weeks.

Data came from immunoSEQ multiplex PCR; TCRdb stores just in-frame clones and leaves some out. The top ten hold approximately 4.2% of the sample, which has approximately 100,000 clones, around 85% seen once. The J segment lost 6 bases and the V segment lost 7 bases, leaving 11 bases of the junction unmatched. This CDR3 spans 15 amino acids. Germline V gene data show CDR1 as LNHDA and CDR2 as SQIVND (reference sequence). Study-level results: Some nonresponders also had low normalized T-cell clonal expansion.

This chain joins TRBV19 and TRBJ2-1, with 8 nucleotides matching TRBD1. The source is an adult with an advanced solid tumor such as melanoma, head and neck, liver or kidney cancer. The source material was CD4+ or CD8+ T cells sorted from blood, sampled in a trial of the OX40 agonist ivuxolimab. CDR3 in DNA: TGTGCCAGTAACGAGGCCGACAGGGGACCCAATGAGCAGTTCTTC. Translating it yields CASNEADRGPNEQFF.